The 5 T cell receptor beta chains presented below share a single source sample, sequenced in a study of immune heterogeneity within non-small cell lung tumors. Each sample used 600 ng of genomic DNA from bulk tumor tissue. Several biopsies per primary tumor were taken during surgery, spaced as far apart as possible. With untreated, newly diagnosed non-small cell lung cancer, the patients went on to undergo curative surgery. Multiplex PCR was performed with 32 V and 13 J primers, and it amplified TCR beta CDR3. TCRdb re-analysed the multiplex PCR reads in MiXCR, keeping a single row per CDR3 protein. This repertoire shows about 4,600 distinct CDR3 sequences, 25% to 40% found once; its top ten account for about 20%. What was sequenced was lung tumor tissue. The receptor set was obtained from a woman in her fifties or sixties with non-small cell lung cancer.

By sample fraction, this clonotype is medium-sized. The chain recombines TRBV10-3 with TRBJ1-5, with D perhaps matching TRBD1 (6 bases). CDR3 length equals 17 residues. Trimming took off 0 bases at V and 0 bases at J, with 12 bases between the two ends. The germline V gene encodes CDR1 ENHRY and CDR2 SYGVKD. CDR3 region: CAISESGDTYSNQPQHF. The DNA of the CDR3 is TGTGCCATCAGTGAGTCCGGGGACACATATAGCAATCAGCCCCAGCATTTT.

This clonotype was seen a few times. The chain uses TRBV10-2 and TRBJ2-3; 12 positions match TRBD2. The CDR3 is 15 amino acids. Per germline, CDR1 WSHSY and CDR2 SAAADI. V lost 6 bases, J lost 5 bases, and 6 bases stayed unmatched. CDR3 coding DNA: TGCGCCAGCAGCCAACTAGCGGGGGGCTTAGATACGCAGTATTTT. It encodes CASSQLAGGLDTQYF.

V and J are TRBV24-1 and TRBJ2-3; D possibly corresponds to TRBD2 (6 bases). Germline values: CDR1 KGHDR, CDR2 SFDVKD. The CDR3 loop spans 15 amino acids. Trimming pared 0 bases from V and 3 bases from J, leaving 9 bases between. Written as DNA, the CDR3 is TGTGCCACCAGTGATTTGACGGGAGCGACAGATACGCAGTATTTT. Its translation: CATSDLTGATDTQYF.

This clonotype was seen a handful of times. The chain has TRBV25-1 and TRBJ1-4; TRBD1 aligns across 9 bases. The CDR3 has 16 residues. The V segment lost 5 bases and the J segment 3 bases; nucleotides outside the gene matches: 7. Looked up from germline, CDR1 is MGHDK and CDR2 is SYGVNS. The CDR3 nucleotides read TGTGCCAGCAGTACAAACCGGGACAGGGCTAATGAAAAACTGTTTTTT. It yields the protein CASSTNRDRANEKLFF.

As concerns this clonotype: A read error may explain this, as a much larger clone is one base away. V usage is TRBV19 and J usage is TRBJ2-2; D perhaps matches TRBD2 (6 bases). Germline V gives CDR1 LNHDA, CDR2 SQIVND (reference sequence). The CDR3 length is 14 residues. CDR3 coding DNA: TGTGCCAGTAGTATACTAGCGAACACCGGGGACCTGTTTTTT. Translating it yields CASSILANTGDLFF.